This passage covers 9 T cell receptor beta chains from one sample sequenced in a study of blood T cells in healthy people across ages. Using a J-beta primer mix together with a sample-barcoded 5' primer, a second PCR was run for about 7 to 12 cycles. TCRdb passed the 5' RACE reads through MiXCR, listing each CDR3 protein once. Of about 930,000 distinct CDR3 sequences in the sample, almost 30% were seen once. Another study also made use of these data, one on T cells of mothers and their children.

The sample consisted of blood. The receptors stem from a woman aged 40 to 50 in good health.

This clonotype has more than one count but fewer than ten. The J gene is TRBJ2-1, the V gene TRBV20-1; TRBD2 agrees at 7 bases. The CDR3 is made up of 14 amino acids. V shed 6 bases, J shed 2 bases, and the junction held 7 bases outside the gene matches. The germline V gene has CDR1 DFQATT and CDR2 SNEGSKA (reference sequence). CDR3 region: CSASSGVAYNEQFF. CDR3 coding DNA: TGCAGTGCGTCCAGCGGGGTCGCCTACAATGAGCAGTTCTTC.

The chain links TRBV5-1 to TRBJ1-4, with D uncertain. Germline V gives CDR1 SGHRS, CDR2 YFSETQ. V gave up 5 bases and J gave up 8 bases, with 19 bases separating them. This CDR3 contains 15 residues. The DNA of the CDR3 is TGCGCCAGCAGTATCTTAGGGCTTCGGGGAGAAAAACTGTTTTTT. Its translation: CASSILGLRGEKLFF.

This clonotype has a count of ten or more. The gene calls are TRBV7-2 and TRBJ2-7; the D gene is possibly TRBD1 (6 bases). Trimming left V 2 bases short and J 2 bases short, with 10 bases between. Germline CDR1 SGHTA, CDR2 FQGNSA. There are 14 residues in the CDR3. As DNA, the CDR3 is TGTGCCAGCAGCTTACTGGACAGTCCCTACGAGCAGTACTTC. Its translation is CASSLLDSPYEQYF.

This clonotype showed up many times. The rearrangement uses TRBV6-5 and TRBJ2-7, with D possibly being TRBD1 (6 bases). CDR1 and CDR2 from the germline V gene are MNHEY and SVGAGI. The CDR3 is made up of 13 amino acids. Trimming removed 6 bases from V and 3 bases from J, with 12 bases in between. CDR3 coding DNA: TGTGCCAGCAGGACGACAGGAGACTACGAGCAGTACTTC. Protein sequence: CASRTTGDYEQYF.

This clonotype was seen repeatedly, ten times or more. V and J are TRBV7-2 and TRBJ1-2; perhaps TRBD1 as D (6 bases). Between the trimmed V and J ends, which lost 4 bases and 5 bases, there was a span of 20 bases. In germline, CDR1 is SGHTA, CDR2 FQGNSA. CDR3 length: 16 amino acids. CDR3 DNA: TGTGCCAGCAGCTCTCCGGGACAAGGGCGTCTTTATGGCTACACCTTC. Its protein is CASSSPGQGRLYGYTF.

The chain combines TRBV11-2 with TRBJ2-7; D gene unclear. Trimming cost V 1 base and J 1 base, with 11 bases left between them. CDR1 SGHAT and CDR2 FQNNGV come from the germline V gene. The CDR3 is made up of 15 amino acids. The CDR3 loop is CASSLVALESYEQYF. CDR3 bases: TGTGCCAGCAGCTTAGTCGCTCTGGAGTCCTACGAGCAGTACTTC.

This clonotype was recorded at least ten times. The CDR3 reads CASSLTGTDTQYF. CDR3 DNA: TGTGCCAGCAGCTTGACAGGCACAGATACGCAGTATTTT. This chain joins TRBV7-3 and TRBJ2-3; maybe TRBD1 (5 bases). From germline, CDR1 is SGHTA and CDR2 FQGTGA. With 3 bases removed from V and 1 base from J, the gap between germline ends came to 5 bases. The CDR3 length is 13 residues.

This clonotype showed up just a few times. The chain couples TRBV6-1 to TRBJ2-7, with 14 positions matching TRBD2. CDR3 length: 19 residues. The germline V gene has CDR1 MNHNS and CDR2 SASEGT. V dropped 3 bases and J dropped 0; count of bases not matched to a gene: 10. Here the CDR3 reads CASSDRTSGGPRNSYEQYF. CDR3 DNA: TGTGCCAGCAGTGACCGGACTAGCGGGGGGCCAAGAAACTCCTACGAGCAGTACTTC.

The chain combines TRBV5-5 with TRBJ1-5; D is possibly TRBD1 (6 bases). CDR3 size: 15 residues. Germline CDR1 SGHKS, CDR2 YYEKEE (reference sequence). The ends were cut back, 4 bases at V and 2 bases at J, with 13 bases in the middle. The CDR3, as DNA: TGTGCCAGCAGCCAAACAGGGTATGGCAATCAGCCCCAGCATTTT. As protein: CASSQTGYGNQPQHF. Together with reference TRBV5-5 and TRBJ1-5, the CDR3 gives the full variable domain: DAGVTQSPTHLIKTRGQQVTLRCSPISGHKSVSWYQQVLGQGPQFIFQYYEKEERGRGNFPDRFSARQFPNYSSELNVNALLLGDSALYLCASSQTGYGNQPQHFGDGTRLSIL.